The source of this T cell receptor (beta chain) is a study of blood T cells in healthy people across ages. Whole-study findings and limits: Both higher diversity and more naive CD4+ cells marked long-lived donors when set against aged donors. Changes in expanded clonotypes were possibly confounded, as the CMV status of donors was unknown.

CDR3 length: 16 residues. The V gene's germline CDR1 is LGHDT and CDR2 YNNKEL (reference sequence). With 3 bases clipped from V and 3 bases from J, the junction kept 8 bases outside the gene matches. The use of a sample-barcoded 5' primer and a J-beta primer mix characterized a second PCR of roughly 7 to 12 cycles. TCRdb passed the 5' RACE reads through MiXCR, listing each CDR3 protein once. The sample carries 1.5 million to 2 million distinct CDR3 sequences, roughly 49% recorded once. This clonotype is a singleton in its sample. Its antigen is not known. The source is a woman aged 40 to 49 in good health. The chain combines TRBV3-1 with TRBJ2-7; 10 nucleotides align to TRBD1. Sequencing was performed on blood. The CDR3 reads CASSQDWRDRGYEQYF. The CDR3 coding sequence is TGTGCCAGCAGCCAGGATTGGCGGGACAGGGGCTACGAGCAGTACTTC.